What follows describes a single T cell receptor beta chain. Its specificity is unknown. Trimming cost V 3 bases and J 5 bases; bases outside gene matches: 8. The CDR3 is 15 amino acids. CDR1 and CDR2 from the germline V gene are SGDLS and YYNGEE. TCRdb re-analysed the 5' RACE reads in MiXCR, keeping a single row per CDR3 protein. Among 350,000 to 500,000 distinct CDR3 sequences listed, more than 20% were seen once. This sample stems from a study of T-cell memory formation after mild COVID-19. General study results and limits: Whether day 37 second-wave clones are SARS-CoV-2-specific was not confirmed. Clones that shrank (day 15 to 85) were balanced CD4/CD8, whereas later expanders leaned CD4+.

Sequencing was done on a sample of PBMCs or a T cell subset sorted from them (not recorded which). The chain uses TRBV9 and TRBJ1-1; 9 nucleotides match TRBD1. The TCR originated in an adult woman who had mild COVID-19 (a few samples of this study predate the infection). Cell type and time point are not known. This chain's CDR3 is CASSALDRGWTEAFF. As DNA, the CDR3 is TGTGCCAGCAGCGCTTTGGACAGGGGTTGGACTGAAGCTTTCTTT.